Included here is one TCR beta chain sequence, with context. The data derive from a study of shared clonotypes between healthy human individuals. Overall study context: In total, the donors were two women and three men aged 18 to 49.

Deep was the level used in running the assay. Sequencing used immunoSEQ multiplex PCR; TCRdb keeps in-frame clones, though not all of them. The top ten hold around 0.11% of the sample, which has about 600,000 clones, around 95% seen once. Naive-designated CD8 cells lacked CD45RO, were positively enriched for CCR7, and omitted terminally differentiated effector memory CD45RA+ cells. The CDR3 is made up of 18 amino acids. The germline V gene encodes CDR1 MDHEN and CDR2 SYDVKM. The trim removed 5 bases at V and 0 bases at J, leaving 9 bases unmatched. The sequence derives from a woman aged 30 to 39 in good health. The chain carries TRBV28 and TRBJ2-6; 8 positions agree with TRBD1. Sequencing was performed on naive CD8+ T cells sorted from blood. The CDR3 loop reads CASSTRTGFYSGANVLTF. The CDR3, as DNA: TGTGCCAGCAGTACCCGGACAGGGTTTTACTCTGGGGCCAACGTCCTGACTTTC.